One and the same sample provided the 29 T cell receptor beta chains below, sequenced in a study of blood T cells in healthy people across ages. Alongside a J-beta primer mix, a sample-barcoded 5' primer served in a second PCR lasting 7 to 11 cycles. MiXCR, applied by TCRdb to the 5' RACE reads, yields one record per CDR3 protein. The data show about 1.6 million distinct CDR3 sequences, roughly 30% seen once. The sequenced sample consisted of blood. The receptors stem from a woman in her 30s in good health.

The chain couples TRBV27 to TRBJ2-3; 8 nucleotides line up with TRBD1. The germline gives CDR1 MNHEY, CDR2 SMNVEV (reference sequence). J was trimmed by 2 bases and V by 5 bases; bases with no gene match: 9. The CDR3 contains 16 residues. CDR3 region: CASSVGRDRSTDTQYF. In DNA, the CDR3 is TGTGCCAGCAGTGTAGGCCGGGACAGGTCCACAGATACGCAGTATTTT.

This clonotype was counted a few times. V gene TRBV29-1 combines with J gene TRBJ1-2; D ambiguous. This CDR3 is built from 11 residues. Germline loops: CDR1 SQVTM, CDR2 ANQGSEA. Trimming stripped 2 bases from V and 8 bases from J, with 9 bases between. CDR3 sequence (DNA): TGCAGCGTTGAATCGGGAAACGGCTACACCTTC. Translating it yields CSVESGNGYTF.

The chain links TRBV18 to TRBJ2-5; TRBD1 matches at 9 bases. J gave up 5 bases and V 3 bases, and 10 bases lay outside the gene matches. This CDR3 comprises 16 residues. Germline CDR1 and CDR2: KGHSH and LQKENI. CDR3 amino acids: CASSPGTLGTGETQYF. Written as DNA, the CDR3 is TGTGCCAGCTCACCGGGCACGCTAGGGACAGGGGAGACCCAGTACTTC.

This clonotype was seen many times. This chain uses TRBV20-1 with TRBJ1-5; the D is unclear. Germline values: CDR1 DFQATT, CDR2 SNEGSKA (reference sequence). This CDR3 has 13 amino acids. Trimming took off 1 base at V and 2 bases at J, with 6 bases between the two ends. The CDR3 loop reads CSARGAGNQPQHF. The DNA of the CDR3 is TGCAGTGCTAGAGGGGCTGGCAATCAGCCCCAGCATTTT.

The table lists this clonotype with many counts. This chain joins TRBV29-1 and TRBJ2-3; no clear D. V dropped 3 bases and J dropped 2 bases, with 9 bases sitting between them. CDR3 length: 13 amino acids. Germline-derived CDR1 and CDR2 are SQVTM and ANQGSEA. In DNA form, the CDR3 reads TGCAGCGTTGAGCCGGATACCACAGATACGCAGTATTTT. The encoded protein is CSVEPDTTDTQYF.

The V and J genes are TRBV13 and TRBJ2-7; D gene uncertain. The V gene's germline CDR1 is PRHDT and CDR2 FYEKMQ (reference sequence). The CDR3 extends over 15 amino acids. V was cut by 1 base and J by 3 bases, with 13 bases left in between. In DNA, the CDR3 is TGTGCCAGCAGCTTAGCGGTCGACCTCCGCTACGAGCAGTACTTC. It codes for CASSLAVDLRYEQYF.

This chain uses TRBV3-1 with TRBJ2-5; D not resolved. Germline V gene lookup returns CDR1 LGHDT and CDR2 YNNKEL (reference sequence). This CDR3 is 15 amino acids long. V lost 4 bases and J lost 4, with 16 bases in between. The CDR3 loop is CASSLSAVRRETQYF. The CDR3 bases are TGTGCCAGCAGCCTCTCGGCCGTAAGGAGAGAGACCCAGTACTTC.

This clonotype was seen a few times. The CDR3 is CASSWGRGKDTQYF. The CDR3 DNA reads as TGCGCCAGCAGCTGGGGCAGGGGTAAAGATACGCAGTATTTT. This sequence joins TRBV5-1 and TRBJ2-3; a possible D gene is TRBD1 (6 bases). V lost 3 bases to trimming and J lost 5 bases, with 13 bases between them. The V gene's germline CDR1 is SGHRS and CDR2 YFSETQ. The CDR3 contains 14 residues.

The V gene is TRBV20-1, the J gene TRBJ1-6; D ambiguous. Germline CDR1 reads DFQATT; CDR2 reads SNEGSKA (reference sequence). The germline V and J ends were trimmed by 1 base and 9 bases, with 10 bases remaining between them. This CDR3 is 13 amino acids long. CDR3 loop: CSARGGYGSPLHF. The CDR3 DNA reads as TGCAGTGCTAGAGGAGGGTACGGTTCACCCCTCCACTTT.

This clonotype has more than one count but fewer than ten. This chain uses TRBV7-2 with TRBJ1-1, with D hard to call. CDR3 length equals 14 residues. The germline gives CDR1 SGHTA, CDR2 FQGNSA. Trimming shortened V by 5 bases and J by 3 bases, and 13 bases separated the two germline ends. The CDR3, as DNA: TGTGCCAGCAGCCCGATGATCCGGCACACTGAAGCTTTCTTT. Protein product: CASSPMIRHTEAFF.

This clonotype was detected once. This chain links TRBV3-1 with TRBJ1-2; D is unclear. Between the trimmed V and J ends, which lost 0 bases and 6 bases, there was a span of 11 bases. Germline CDR1 LGHDT, CDR2 YNNKEL (reference sequence). The CDR3 totals 14 residues. The CDR3 DNA reads TGTGCCAGCAGCCAAGAGTACGGAGGACATGGCTACACCTTC. Translation: CASSQEYGGHGYTF. Full variable domain (outside the CDR3, taken from reference TRBV3-1 and TRBJ1-2): DTAVSQTPKYLVTQMGNDKSIKCEQNLGHDTMYWYKQDSKKFLKIMFSYNNKELIINETVPNRFSPKSPDKAHLNLHINSLELGDSAVYFCASSQEYGGHGYTFGSGTRLTVV.

This clonotype appeared a few times. The rearrangement uses TRBV3-1 and TRBJ1-5; tentatively, D is TRBD1 (5 bases). Germline CDR1 LGHDT, CDR2 YNNKEL (reference sequence). Trimming took off 11 bases at V and 3 bases at J, with 17 bases between the two ends. The CDR3 contains 14 residues. The CDR3 DNA follows: TGTGCCTTTACGGGGGGGACCCACAATCAGCCCCAGCATTTT. It specifies CAFTGGTHNQPQHF. Based on the CDR3 plus reference TRBV3-1 and TRBJ1-5, the full variable domain is DTAVSQTPKYLVTQMGNDKSIKCEQNLGHDTMYWYKQDSKKFLKIMFSYNNKELIINETVPNRFSPKSPDKAHLNLHINSLELGDSAVYFCAFTGGTHNQPQHFGDGTRLSIL.

This chain joins TRBV11-2 and TRBJ2-5, with TRBD2 matching over 9 bases. The CDR3 contains 16 residues. Germline V CDR1 and CDR2: SGHAT, FQNNGV. Trimming took 2 bases from V and 2 from J; bases not matched to a gene: 6. The CDR3 nucleotides are TGTGCCAGCAGCTTAACGCTAGCGGGGAGTCAAGAGACCCAGTACTTC. It encodes CASSLTLAGSQETQYF.

This clonotype was seen only a few times. The chain carries TRBV7-9 and TRBJ2-2, with D hard to call. Germline values: CDR1 SEHNR, CDR2 FQNEAQ (reference sequence). The CDR3 is made up of 16 amino acids. The V gene lost 5 bases and the J gene lost 2 bases, with 15 bases spanning the gap. CDR3 sequence reads: CASSRASQRNTGELFF. CDR3 nucleotide sequence: TGTGCCAGCAGCCGAGCCTCCCAGAGAAACACCGGGGAGCTGTTTTTT. Full variable domain (missing parts from reference TRBV7-9 and TRBJ2-2): DTGVSQNPRHKITKRGQNVTFRCDPISEHNRLYWYRQTLGQGPEFLTYFQNEAQLEKSRLLSDRFSAERPKGSFSTLEIQRTEQGDSAMYLCASSRASQRNTGELFFGEGSRLTVL.

To note about this clonotype: With a much larger clone just one base away, this may be a read error. This chain uses TRBV11-2 with TRBJ2-3, with D uncertain. The CDR3 contains 13 residues. CDR1 and CDR2 from the germline V gene are SGHAT and FQNNGV. CDR3 in DNA: TGTGTCAGCAGCTTAGATCGAGGAGATACGCAGTATTTT. Translated: CVSSLDRGDTQYF.

This chain uses TRBV4-1 with TRBJ1-1; D is unresolved. The CDR3 sequence is 15 residues long. V was clipped by 4 bases and J by 1 base, with 13 bases between them. Germline assignment: CDR1 MGHRA and CDR2 YSYEKL. This CDR3 is CASSPGAFGNTEAFF. CDR3 DNA sequence: TGCGCCAGCAGCCCAGGAGCTTTCGGGAACACTGAAGCTTTCTTT.

This clonotype has at least ten counts. The rearrangement links TRBV20-1 to TRBJ2-6, with a tentative D call TRBD2 (5 bases). V gave up 3 bases and J gave up 4 bases, with 16 bases separating them. The CDR3 extends over 16 amino acids. The germline V gene encodes CDR1 DFQATT and CDR2 SNEGSKA (reference sequence). The CDR3 sequence is CSASKDGAAGANVLTF. The DNA of the CDR3 is TGCAGTGCTAGTAAGGACGGAGCGGCGGGGGCCAACGTCCTGACTTTC.

This clonotype has only a few counts. The CDR3: CSVGVQIEQYF. The DNA of the CDR3 is TGCAGCGTTGGCGTACAGATCGAGCAGTACTTC. This rearrangement joins TRBV29-1 to TRBJ2-7; D remains ambiguous. V was trimmed by 4 bases and J by 6 bases, leaving 10 bases between them. Per germline, CDR1 SQVTM and CDR2 ANQGSEA. The length of the CDR3 is 11 residues.

The rearrangement links TRBV28 to TRBJ2-1; no definite D call. CDR1 is MDHEN and CDR2 is SYDVKM in the germline V gene. The V end lost 8 bases, the J end lost 2 bases, and 13 bases lay between the germline ends. The CDR3 covers 14 residues. DNA for the CDR3: TGTGCCAGCGTCCGGGCGGCGACCTACAATGAGCAGTTCTTC. Translating gives CASVRAATYNEQFF.

Turning to this clonotype: One base away lies a much larger clone, so this may be a sequencing read error. This sequence joins TRBV4-2 and TRBJ1-2; D gene uncertain. The CDR3 is 15 residues long. Looked up from germline, CDR1 is LGHNA and CDR2 is YNFKEQ. Here the CDR3 DNA reads TGTGCCCGCAGCCAAGATCAAAGAGGGTCCTATGGCTACACCTTC. Its translation is CARSQDQRGSYGYTF.

This clonotype was picked up a small number of times. The V and J genes are TRBV4-2 and TRBJ2-5; D remains ambiguous. TRBJ2-7 matches the DNA end more closely, so the J call is doubtful. This CDR3 region has 10 residues. CDR1 is LGHNA, CDR2 YNFKEQ, per germline. Written as DNA, the CDR3 is TGTGCCAGCCAAGGGCACGAGCAGTACTTC. It is translated as CASQGHEQYF.

The chain joins TRBV7-9 to TRBJ2-1, with D hard to call. The CDR3 extends over 13 amino acids. CDR1 and CDR2 (germline): SEHNR, FQNEAQ (reference sequence). The V gene lost 5 bases and the J gene lost 7 bases, with 12 bases spanning the gap. The CDR3 loop is CASSPVLTNEQFF. In DNA, the CDR3 is TGTGCCAGCAGCCCTGTACTCACGAATGAGCAGTTCTTC.

This clonotype turned up a few times. The CDR3: CASSPTGQTYEQFF. CDR3 DNA: TGTGCCAGCAGCCCTACCGGACAGACCTATGAGCAGTTCTTC. The chain links TRBV9 to TRBJ2-1, with a possible D match to TRBD1 (6 bases). This CDR3 region has 14 residues. Trimming took off 4 bases at V and 8 bases at J, with 16 bases between the two ends. Germline CDR1 is SGDLS and CDR2 is YYNGEE.

The chain couples TRBV7-9 to TRBJ2-6; tentatively, D is TRBD1 or TRBD2 (5 bases each). Trimming cost V 5 bases and J 2 bases, with 16 bases left between them. The CDR3 has 17 amino acids. Germline assignment: CDR1 SEHNR and CDR2 FQNEAQ (reference sequence). The CDR3 DNA sequence: TGTGCCAGCAGCCCTCCGGGACCCTTAGCTGGGGCCAACGTCCTGACTTTC. Its translation is CASSPPGPLAGANVLTF.

This sequence joins TRBV5-1 and TRBJ1-4; D not resolved. This CDR3 contains 14 residues. In germline, CDR1 is SGHRS, CDR2 YFSETQ. V lost 0 bases, J lost 8 bases, and 11 bases lay in between. This chain's CDR3 is CASSLAPQSEKLFF. For the CDR3, the DNA is TGCGCCAGCAGCTTGGCGCCTCAGTCAGAAAAACTGTTTTTT.

This rearrangement joins TRBV15 to TRBJ2-7; D is uncertain. CDR1 and CDR2 from the germline V gene are LNHNV and YYDKDF (reference sequence). CDR3 length: 15 amino acids. V was trimmed by 4 bases and J by 0 bases, leaving 13 bases between them. CDR3 nucleotide sequence: TGTGCCACCAGCACAACTGACTGGAACTCCTACGAGCAGTACTTC. It is translated as CATSTTDWNSYEQYF. Drawing the rest from reference TRBV15 and TRBJ2-7, the complete variable domain is DAMVIQNPRYQVTQFGKPVTLSCSQTLNHNVMYWYQQKSSQAPKLLFHYYDKDFNNEADTPDNFQSRRPNTSFCFLDIRSPGLGDTAMYLCATSTTDWNSYEQYFGPGTRLTVT.

This clonotype came up a few times. V is TRBV6-5 and J is TRBJ2-7; 9 bases agree with TRBD2. The germline V gene has CDR1 MNHEY and CDR2 SVGAGI. V was clipped by 5 bases and J by 7 bases; unmatched bases: 6. The length of the CDR3 is 13 residues. The CDR3: CASSTGTSLEQYF. The CDR3 nucleotides are TGTGCCAGCAGTACCGGGACTAGCCTGGAGCAGTACTTC.

V usage is TRBV4-1 and J usage is TRBJ2-7; D unclear. This CDR3 spans 15 amino acids. V lost 1 base and J lost 7, with 17 bases in between. The germline CDR1 and CDR2 sequences are MGHRA and YSYEKL. The CDR3 DNA reads TGCGCCAGCAGCCAAGGCCCAGGCAGGAATGGAGAGCAGTACTTC. Protein product: CASSQGPGRNGEQYF.

DNA for the CDR3: TGTGCCACCAGCAGAGATAAGTCCTCAGGGGGTGGCTACACCTTC. Amino acids: CATSRDKSSGGGYTF. The genes are TRBV15 and TRBJ1-2; 7 nucleotides agree with TRBD1. CDR1 is LNHNV, CDR2 YYDKDF, per germline (reference sequence). The CDR3 extends over 15 amino acids. Trimming at V came to 0 bases and at J to 7 bases, leaving 8 bases not matched to a gene.